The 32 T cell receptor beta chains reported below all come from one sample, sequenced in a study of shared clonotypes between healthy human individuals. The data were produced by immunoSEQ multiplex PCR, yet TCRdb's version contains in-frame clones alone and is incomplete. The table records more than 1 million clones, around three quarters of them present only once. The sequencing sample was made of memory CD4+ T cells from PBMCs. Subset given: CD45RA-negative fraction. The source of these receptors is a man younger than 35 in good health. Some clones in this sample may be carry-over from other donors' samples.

For the CDR3, the DNA is TGTGCCAGCGGACAGGAAGGGTTGAGGATTTATTTT. Protein product: CASGQEGLRIYF. This chain uses TRBV28 with TRBJ2-3; 7 positions agree with TRBD1. Germline assignment: CDR1 MDHEN and CDR2 SYDVKM. The CDR3 extends over 12 amino acids. With 8 bases clipped from V and 15 bases from J, the junction kept 14 bases outside the gene matches.

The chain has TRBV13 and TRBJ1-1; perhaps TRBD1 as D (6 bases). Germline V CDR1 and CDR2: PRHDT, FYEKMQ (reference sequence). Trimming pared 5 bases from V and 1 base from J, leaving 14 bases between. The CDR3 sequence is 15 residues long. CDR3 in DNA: TGTGCCAGCAGCCTTCGGGAGGGGGGGAACACTGAAGCTTTCTTT. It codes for CASSLREGGNTEAFF. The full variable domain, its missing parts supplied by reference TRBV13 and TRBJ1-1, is AAGVIQSPRHLIKEKRETATLKCYPIPRHDTVYWYQQGPGQDPQFLISFYEKMQSDKGSIPDRFSAQQFSDYHSELNMSSLELGDSALYFCASSLREGGNTEAFFGQGTRLTVV.

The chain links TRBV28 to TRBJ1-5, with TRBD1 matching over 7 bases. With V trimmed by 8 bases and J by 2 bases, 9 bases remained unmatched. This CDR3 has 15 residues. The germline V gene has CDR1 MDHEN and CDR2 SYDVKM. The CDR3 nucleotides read TGTGCCAGCGGTACAGGGGTAGGGGGCAATCAGCCCCAGCATTTT. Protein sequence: CASGTGVGGNQPQHF.

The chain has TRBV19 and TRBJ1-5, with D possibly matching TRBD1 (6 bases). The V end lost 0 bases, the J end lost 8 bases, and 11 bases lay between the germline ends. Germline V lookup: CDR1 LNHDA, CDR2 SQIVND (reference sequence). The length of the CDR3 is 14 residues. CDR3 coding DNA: TGTGCCAGTAGTATAGAGAGGGGGGGGAAGCCCCAGCATTTT. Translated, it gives CASSIERGGKPQHF.

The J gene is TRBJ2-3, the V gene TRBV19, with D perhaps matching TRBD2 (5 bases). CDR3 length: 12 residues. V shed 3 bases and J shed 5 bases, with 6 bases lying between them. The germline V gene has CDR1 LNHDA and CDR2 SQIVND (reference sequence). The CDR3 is CASSIGGDTQYF. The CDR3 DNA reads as TGTGCCAGTAGTATCGGAGGAGATACGCAGTATTTT.

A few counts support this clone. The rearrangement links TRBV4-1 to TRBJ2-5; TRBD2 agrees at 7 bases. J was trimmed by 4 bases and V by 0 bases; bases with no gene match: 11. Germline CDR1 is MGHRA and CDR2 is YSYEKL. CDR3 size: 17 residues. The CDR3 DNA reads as TGCGCCAGCAGCCAAGATCTAAGGGCTAGCGGAGGAGAGACCCAGTACTTC. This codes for CASSQDLRASGGETQYF.

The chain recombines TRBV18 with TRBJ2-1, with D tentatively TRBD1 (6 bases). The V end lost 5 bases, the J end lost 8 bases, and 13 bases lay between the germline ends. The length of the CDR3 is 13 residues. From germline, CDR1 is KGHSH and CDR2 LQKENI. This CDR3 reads CASSTNRDDEQFF. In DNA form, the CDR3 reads TGTGCCAGCTCAACGAACAGGGACGATGAGCAGTTCTTC.

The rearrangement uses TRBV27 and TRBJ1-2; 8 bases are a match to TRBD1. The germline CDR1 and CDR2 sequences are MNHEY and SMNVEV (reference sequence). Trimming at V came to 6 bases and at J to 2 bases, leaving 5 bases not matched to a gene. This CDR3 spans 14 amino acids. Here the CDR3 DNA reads TGTGCCAGCAGAGAGGACAGGGCGAACTATGGCTACACCTTC. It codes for CASREDRANYGYTF.

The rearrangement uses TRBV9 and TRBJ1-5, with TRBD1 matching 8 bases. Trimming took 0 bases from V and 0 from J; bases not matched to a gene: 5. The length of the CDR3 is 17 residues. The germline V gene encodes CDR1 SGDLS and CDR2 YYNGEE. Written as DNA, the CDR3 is TGTGCCAGCAGCGTAGAGGACAGGGAATATAGCAATCAGCCCCAGCATTTT. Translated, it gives CASSVEDREYSNQPQHF.

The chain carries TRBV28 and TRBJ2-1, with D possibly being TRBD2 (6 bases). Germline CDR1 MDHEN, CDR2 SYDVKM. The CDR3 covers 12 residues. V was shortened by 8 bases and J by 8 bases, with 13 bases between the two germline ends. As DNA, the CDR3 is TGTGCCAGCCGACGGGAGTTCGATGAGCAGTTCTTC. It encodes CASRREFDEQFF.

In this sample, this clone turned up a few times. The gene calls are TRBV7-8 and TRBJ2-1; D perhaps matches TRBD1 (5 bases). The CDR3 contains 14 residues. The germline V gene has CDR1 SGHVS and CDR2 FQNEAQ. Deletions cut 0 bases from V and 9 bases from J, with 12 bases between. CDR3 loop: CASSLAKRQGEQFF. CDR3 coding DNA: TGTGCCAGCAGCTTAGCGAAACGCCAGGGTGAGCAGTTCTTC.

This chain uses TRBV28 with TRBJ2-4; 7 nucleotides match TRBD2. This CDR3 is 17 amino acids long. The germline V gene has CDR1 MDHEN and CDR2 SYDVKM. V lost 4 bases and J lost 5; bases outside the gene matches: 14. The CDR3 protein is CASSSRVLKRGQNIQYF. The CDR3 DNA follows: TGTGCCAGCAGTTCCCGAGTACTCAAGCGGGGTCAAAACATTCAGTACTTC.

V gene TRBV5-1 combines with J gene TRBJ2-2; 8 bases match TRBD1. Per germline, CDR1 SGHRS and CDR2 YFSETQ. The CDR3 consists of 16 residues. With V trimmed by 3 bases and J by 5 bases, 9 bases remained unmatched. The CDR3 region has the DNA TGCGCCAGCAGCTCACCGGGACAGGATAGAACCGGGGAGCTGTTTTTT. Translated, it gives CASSSPGQDRTGELFF. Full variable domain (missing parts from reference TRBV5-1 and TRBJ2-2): KAGVTQTPRYLIKTRGQQVTLSCSPISGHRSVSWYQQTPGQGLQFLFEYFSETQRNKGNFPGRFSGRQFSNSRSEMNVSTLELGDSALYLCASSSPGQDRTGELFFGEGSRLTVL.

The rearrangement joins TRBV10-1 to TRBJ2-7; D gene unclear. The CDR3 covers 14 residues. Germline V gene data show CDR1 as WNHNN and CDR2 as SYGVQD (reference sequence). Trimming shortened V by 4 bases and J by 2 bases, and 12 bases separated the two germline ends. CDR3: CASSARLSPYEQYF. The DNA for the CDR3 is TGCGCCAGCAGTGCCAGGTTGTCCCCCTACGAGCAGTACTTC.

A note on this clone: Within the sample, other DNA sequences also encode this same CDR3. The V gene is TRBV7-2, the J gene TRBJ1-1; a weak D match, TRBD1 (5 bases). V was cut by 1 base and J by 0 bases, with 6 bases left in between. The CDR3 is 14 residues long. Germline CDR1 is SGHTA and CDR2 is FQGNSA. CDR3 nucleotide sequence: TGTGCCAGCAGCTTAGGACAGCTGAACACTGAAGCTTTCTTT. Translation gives CASSLGQLNTEAFF.

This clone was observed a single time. CDR3: CASSANSGGNEKLFF. The CDR3 DNA follows: TGTGCCAGCAGCGCTAATAGTGGGGGAAATGAAAAACTGTTTTTT. This sequence joins TRBV9 and TRBJ1-4; D might be TRBD1 (5 bases). Germline V gene sequence: CDR1 SGDLS, CDR2 YYNGEE. Between the trimmed V and J ends, which lost 3 bases and 5 bases, there was a span of 14 bases. The CDR3 covers 15 residues.

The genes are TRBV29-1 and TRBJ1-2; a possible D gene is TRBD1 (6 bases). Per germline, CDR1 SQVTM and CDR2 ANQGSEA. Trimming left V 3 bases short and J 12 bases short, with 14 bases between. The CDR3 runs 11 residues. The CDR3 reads CSVDSRDIDTF. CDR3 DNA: TGCAGCGTTGATTCACGGGACATCGACACCTTC.

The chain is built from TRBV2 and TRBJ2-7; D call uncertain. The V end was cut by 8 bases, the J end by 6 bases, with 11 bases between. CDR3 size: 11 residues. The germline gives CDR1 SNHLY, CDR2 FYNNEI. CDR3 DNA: TGTGCCAGCGGATTCTGGTCCGAGCAGTACTTC. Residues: CASGFWSEQYF.

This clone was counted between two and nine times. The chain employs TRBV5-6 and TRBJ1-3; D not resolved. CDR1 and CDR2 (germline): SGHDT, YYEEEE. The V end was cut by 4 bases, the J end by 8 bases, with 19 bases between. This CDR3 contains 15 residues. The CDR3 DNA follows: TGTGCCAGCAGCACCATGTCAGGCCCCGCGGACACCATATATTTT. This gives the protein CASSTMSGPADTIYF.

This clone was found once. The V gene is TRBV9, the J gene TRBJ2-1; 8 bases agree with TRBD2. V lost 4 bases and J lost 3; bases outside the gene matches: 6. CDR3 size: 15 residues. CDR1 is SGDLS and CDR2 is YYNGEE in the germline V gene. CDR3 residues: CASSSTSGHYNEQFF. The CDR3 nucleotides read TGTGCCAGCAGCTCCACTAGCGGACACTACAATGAGCAGTTCTTC.

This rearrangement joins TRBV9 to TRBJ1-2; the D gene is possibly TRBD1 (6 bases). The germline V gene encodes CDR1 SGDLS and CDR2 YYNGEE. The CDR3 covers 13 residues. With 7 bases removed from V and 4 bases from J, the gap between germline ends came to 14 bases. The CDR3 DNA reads TGTGCCAGCGCGAGGCAAGGGGGCTATGGCTACACCTTC. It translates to CASARQGGYGYTF.

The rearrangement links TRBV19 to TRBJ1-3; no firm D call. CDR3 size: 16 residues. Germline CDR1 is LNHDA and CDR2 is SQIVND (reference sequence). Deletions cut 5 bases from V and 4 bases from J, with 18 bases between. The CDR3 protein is CASSPLLGSSGNTIYF. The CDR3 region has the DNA TGTGCCAGTAGTCCCCTGCTCGGGTCGAGCGGAAACACCATATATTTT. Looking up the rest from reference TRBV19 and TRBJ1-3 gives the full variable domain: DGGITQSPKYLFRKEGQNVTLSCEQNLNHDAMYWYRQDPGQGLRLIYYSQIVNDFQKGDIAEGYSVSREKKESFPLTVTSAQKNPTAFYLCASSPLLGSSGNTIYFGEGSWLTVV.

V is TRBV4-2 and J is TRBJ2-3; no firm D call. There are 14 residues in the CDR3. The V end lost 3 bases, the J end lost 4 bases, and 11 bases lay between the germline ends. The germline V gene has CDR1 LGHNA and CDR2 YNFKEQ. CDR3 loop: CASSQENQADTQYF. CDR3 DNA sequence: TGTGCCAGCAGCCAGGAGAACCAGGCAGATACGCAGTATTTT.

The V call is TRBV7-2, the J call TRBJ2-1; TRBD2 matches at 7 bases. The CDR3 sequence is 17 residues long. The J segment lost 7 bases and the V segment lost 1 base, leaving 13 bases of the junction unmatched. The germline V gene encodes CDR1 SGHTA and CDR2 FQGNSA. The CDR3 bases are TGTGCCAGCAGCTTAGAACCCCTACCTGCGGGAGCGAATGAGCAGTTCTTC. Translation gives CASSLEPLPAGANEQFF.

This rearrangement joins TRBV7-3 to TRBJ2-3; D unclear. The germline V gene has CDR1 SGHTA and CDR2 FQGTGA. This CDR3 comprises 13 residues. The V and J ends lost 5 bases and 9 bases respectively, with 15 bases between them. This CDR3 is CASSPTSKVTQYF. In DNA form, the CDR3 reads TGTGCCAGCAGCCCTACGTCGAAGGTAACGCAGTATTTT.

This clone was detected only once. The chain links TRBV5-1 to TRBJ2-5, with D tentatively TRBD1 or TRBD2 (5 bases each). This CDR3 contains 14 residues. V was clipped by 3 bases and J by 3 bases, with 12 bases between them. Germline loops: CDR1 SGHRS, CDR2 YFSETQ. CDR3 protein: CASSWGTAEETQYF. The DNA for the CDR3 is TGCGCCAGCAGCTGGGGGACGGCAGAAGAGACCCAGTACTTC.

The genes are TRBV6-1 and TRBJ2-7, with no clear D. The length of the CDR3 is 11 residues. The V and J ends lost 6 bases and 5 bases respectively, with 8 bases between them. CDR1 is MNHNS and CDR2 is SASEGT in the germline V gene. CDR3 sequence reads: CASSQAHEQYF. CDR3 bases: TGTGCCAGCAGCCAAGCTCACGAGCAGTACTTC.

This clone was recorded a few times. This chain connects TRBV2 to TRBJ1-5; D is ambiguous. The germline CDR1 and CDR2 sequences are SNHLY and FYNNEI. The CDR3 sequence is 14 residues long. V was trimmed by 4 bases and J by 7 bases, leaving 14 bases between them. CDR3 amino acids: CASSGRIPRQPQHF. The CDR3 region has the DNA TGTGCCAGCAGTGGGCGGATCCCGCGACAGCCCCAGCATTTT.

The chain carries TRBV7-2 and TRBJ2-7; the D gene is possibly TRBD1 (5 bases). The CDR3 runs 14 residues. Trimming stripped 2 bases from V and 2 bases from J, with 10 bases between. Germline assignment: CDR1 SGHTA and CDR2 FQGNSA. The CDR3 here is CASSLFQGPYEQYF. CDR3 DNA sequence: TGTGCCAGCAGCTTATTTCAGGGCCCCTACGAGCAGTACTTC.

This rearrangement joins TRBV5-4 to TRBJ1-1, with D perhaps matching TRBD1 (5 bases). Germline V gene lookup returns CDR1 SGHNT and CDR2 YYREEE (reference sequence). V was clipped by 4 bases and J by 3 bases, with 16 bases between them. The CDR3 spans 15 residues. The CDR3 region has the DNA TGTGCCAGCAGCGGGGGTGGCAGGCGAGACACTGAAGCTTTCTTT. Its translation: CASSGGGRRDTEAFF.

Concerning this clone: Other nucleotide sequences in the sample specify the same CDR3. CDR3 loop: CASSGDRGYEQYF. As DNA, the CDR3 is TGTGCCAGTAGTGGGGACAGGGGCTACGAGCAGTACTTC. This chain joins TRBV19 and TRBJ2-7, with 10 bases fitting TRBD1. Trimming cost V 5 bases and J 3 bases; bases outside gene matches: 1. The CDR3 length is 13 residues. CDR1 is LNHDA, CDR2 SQIVND, per germline (reference sequence).

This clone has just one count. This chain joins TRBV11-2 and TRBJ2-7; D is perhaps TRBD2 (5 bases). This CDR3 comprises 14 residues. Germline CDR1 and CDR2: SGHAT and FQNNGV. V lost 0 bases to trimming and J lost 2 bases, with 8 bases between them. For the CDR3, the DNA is TGTGCCAGCAGCTTAGAGCGGGCAACCTACGAGCAGTACTTC. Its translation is CASSLERATYEQYF.